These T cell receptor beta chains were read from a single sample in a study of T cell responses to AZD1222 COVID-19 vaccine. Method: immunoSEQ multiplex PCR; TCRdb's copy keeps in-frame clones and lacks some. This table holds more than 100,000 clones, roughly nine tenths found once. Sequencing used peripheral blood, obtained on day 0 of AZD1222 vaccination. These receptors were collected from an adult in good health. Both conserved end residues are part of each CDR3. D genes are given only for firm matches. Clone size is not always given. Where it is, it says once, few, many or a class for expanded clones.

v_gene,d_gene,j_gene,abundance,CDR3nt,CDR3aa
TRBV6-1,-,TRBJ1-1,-,TGTGCCAGCAGACTCTACCGTTTGAACACTGAAGCTTTCTTT,CASRLYRLNTEAFF
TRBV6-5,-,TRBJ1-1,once,TGTGCCAGCAGTCCGGACGGACGGGGAAACACTGAAGCTTTCTTT,CASSPDGRGNTEAFF
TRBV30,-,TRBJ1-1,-,TGTGCCTGGAGTTTGGGGGCAGGGAACACTGAAGCTTTCTTT,CAWSLGAGNTEAFF
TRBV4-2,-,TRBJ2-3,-,TGTGCCAGCAGCCTTAGCGGAACCAGCACAGATACGCAGTATTTT,CASSLSGTSTDTQYF
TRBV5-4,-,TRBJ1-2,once,TGTGCCAGCAGCTTGTGGGGTGCTGCTAACTATGGCTACACCTTC,CASSLWGAANYGYTF
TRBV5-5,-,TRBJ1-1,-,TGTGCCAGCAGCTTATTCGGAACTGAAGCTTTCTTT,CASSLFGTEAFF
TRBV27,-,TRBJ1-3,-,TGTGCCAGCAGTCCGAAGGGGTCGGGAAACACCATATATTTT,CASSPKGSGNTIYF
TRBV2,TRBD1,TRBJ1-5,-,TGTGCCAGCAAGCAGGGGGCCTTTAATCAGCCCCAGCATTTT,CASKQGAFNQPQHF
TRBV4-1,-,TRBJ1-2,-,TGCGCCAGCAGCCAAGAGGGGGCAGAAGGCTACACCTTC,CASSQEGAEGYTF
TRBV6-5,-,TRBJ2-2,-,TGTGCCAGCAGTTACACGGGTCCGCCAAACACCGGGGAGCTGTTTTTT,CASSYTGPPNTGELFF
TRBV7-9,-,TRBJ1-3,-,TGTGCCAGCAGCAGGGGGAAGGTGGACACCATATATTTT,CASSRGKVDTIYF
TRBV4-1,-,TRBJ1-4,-,TGCGCCAGCAGCCAAGGAGGGGTTCGGGAAAAACTGTTTTTT,CASSQGGVREKLFF
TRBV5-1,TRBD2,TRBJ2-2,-,TGCGCCAGCAGCTCATCGACTAGCAGAGACACCGGGGAGCTGTTTTTT,CASSSSTSRDTGELFF
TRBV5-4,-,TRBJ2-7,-,TGTGCCAGCAGCTTGGGTGCAGGGTTTCCCTACGAGCAGTACTTC,CASSLGAGFPYEQYF
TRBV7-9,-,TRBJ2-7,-,TGTGCCAGCAGCTTACGCCGAGAGAGGGGGAGGTACGAGCAGTACTTC,CASSLRRERGRYEQYF
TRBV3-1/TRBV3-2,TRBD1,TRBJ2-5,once,TGTGCCAGCAGTTACGAAGGGGGCATGGGGACCCAGTACTTC,CASSYEGGMGTQYF